These 15 T cell receptor beta chains were all obtained from the same sample, sequenced in a study of Tregs in tolerant kidney transplant recipients. The data were produced by immunoSEQ multiplex PCR, yet TCRdb's version contains in-frame clones alone and is incomplete. The profile shows tens of thousands of clones, around 90% of them singletons. The sequencing here drew on CD4+ T cells from blood, taken before the transplant. The origin of the receptors is a human donor who received a combined kidney and bone marrow transplant.

The chain combines TRBV6-1 with TRBJ1-2, with 8 bases identical to TRBD1. The V gene end was trimmed by 2 bases and the J gene end by 10 bases; junction bases not matched to a gene: 6. Germline V gene sequence: CDR1 MNHNS, CDR2 SASEGT. The CDR3 spans 13 residues. CDR3 in DNA: TGTGCCAGCAGTGAACGGACAGGGCCTGACTACACCTTC. Protein product: CASSERTGPDYTF.

As DNA, the CDR3 is TGTGCCAGCAGCTTAATCCCGGCTAGCGGTTCCTACGAGCAGTACTTC. This translates into CASSLIPASGSYEQYF. This chain links TRBV7-3 with TRBJ2-7; 7 positions match TRBD2. V trimming: 1 base; J trimming: 1 base; junction bases outside the gene matches: 7. Germline CDR1 and CDR2: SGHTA and FQGTGA. The CDR3 has 16 amino acids.

The J gene is TRBJ1-2, the V gene TRBV5-6, with TRBD1 as a possible D gene (6 bases). Germline V gene data show CDR1 as SGHDT and CDR2 as YYEEEE. The CDR3 is 15 residues long. The ends were cut back, 4 bases at V and 8 bases at J, with 21 bases in the middle. The CDR3 DNA follows: TGTGCCAGCAGCCCCACTGCGCATGGGGGACACGGCTACACCTTC. Its protein product is CASSPTAHGGHGYTF.

The V gene is TRBV5-4, the J gene TRBJ2-7; weak D call: TRBD2 (5 bases). Deletions cut 6 bases from V and 6 bases from J, with 19 bases between. The CDR3 is 14 residues long. CDR1 and CDR2 from the germline V gene are SGHNT and YYREEE (reference sequence). CDR3 sequence (DNA): TGTGCCAGCACCTCGTGGGGTGAGGGATCCGAGCAGTACTTC. Translated, it gives CASTSWGEGSEQYF.

The genes are TRBV6-5 and TRBJ2-7; no definite D call. Per germline, CDR1 MNHEY and CDR2 SVGAGI. The CDR3 loop spans 14 amino acids. V lost 0 bases and J 3 bases, leaving 9 bases between the germline ends. The CDR3 region is CASSYSSVGYEQYF. Here the CDR3 DNA reads TGTGCCAGCAGTTACTCGAGCGTCGGCTACGAGCAGTACTTC.

V and J are TRBV5-1 and TRBJ1-1, with D hard to call. The CDR3 runs 15 residues. Germline lookup yields CDR1 SGHRS and CDR2 YFSETQ. V was pared by 2 bases and J by 0 bases, with 11 bases between. The CDR3 nucleotides read TGCGCCAGCAGCTTAATCCCTGGCCTGAACACTGAAGCTTTCTTT. Its translation is CASSLIPGLNTEAFF.

The chain links TRBV5-5 to TRBJ2-7, with D perhaps TRBD1 (8 bases). Germline V gene lookup returns CDR1 SGHKS and CDR2 YYEKEE (reference sequence). V lost 0 bases to trimming and J lost 7 bases, with 17 bases between them. CDR3 length: 15 amino acids. CDR3 coding DNA: TGTGCCAGCAGCTTGGCCGCAGACAGGGGAGGGGAGCAGTACTTC. The encoded protein is CASSLAADRGGEQYF.

The chain has TRBV5-6 and TRBJ2-7, with 8 bases matching TRBD1. The V and J ends lost 1 base and 2 bases, in that order; junction bases with no gene match: 11. CDR1 and CDR2 (germline): SGHDT, YYEEEE. This CDR3 contains 17 residues. The CDR3 DNA reads as TGTGCCAGCAGCTTGTTTTTACAGGGGGAACGGACCTACGAGCAGTACTTC. Protein product: CASSLFLQGERTYEQYF.

This chain connects TRBV2 to TRBJ2-5; 11 bases agree with TRBD1. Germline values: CDR1 SNHLY, CDR2 FYNNEI. J lost 7 bases, V lost 6 bases, and 7 bases had no gene match. The CDR3 runs 14 residues. The CDR3 region is CASSPDRGHGTQYF. The CDR3 DNA follows: TGTGCCAGCAGCCCGGACAGGGGGCATGGGACCCAGTACTTC.

The chain has TRBV10-3 and TRBJ1-1; a weak D match, TRBD1 (6 bases). V was cut by 10 bases and J by 4 bases, with 19 bases left in between. CDR1 is ENHRY and CDR2 is SYGVKD in the germline V gene. This CDR3 region has 14 residues. The CDR3 region has the DNA TGTGCCAGCCGTTGGGGGGGCTTGGGCACTGAAGCTTTCTTT. Its protein is CASRWGGLGTEAFF.

The V and J genes are TRBV29-1 and TRBJ2-1, with 7 nucleotides matching TRBD2. V was clipped by 4 bases and J by 7 bases; unmatched bases: 7. In germline, CDR1 is SQVTM, CDR2 ANQGSEA. The CDR3 runs 13 residues. The CDR3 nucleotides read TGCAGCGTTGTCCCTAGCGGATTAAATGAGCAGTTCTTC. Protein product: CSVVPSGLNEQFF.

The J gene is TRBJ2-5, the V gene TRBV29-1; 8 nucleotides align to TRBD1. Germline CDR1 reads SQVTM; CDR2 reads ANQGSEA. The CDR3 is 13 amino acids. V lost 3 bases, J lost 2 bases, and 2 bases stayed unmatched. The CDR3 sequence: CSVEDRAQETQYF. The CDR3 nucleotides read TGCAGCGTTGAGGACAGGGCTCAAGAGACCCAGTACTTC.

The V and J genes are TRBV4-2 and TRBJ2-7; possibly TRBD1 for D (5 bases). The ends were cut back, 0 bases at V and 5 bases at J, with 14 bases in the middle. The CDR3 totals 15 residues. The germline CDR1 and CDR2 sequences are LGHNA and YNFKEQ. The CDR3 loop is CASSQDGQGGDEQYF. For the CDR3, the DNA is TGTGCCAGCAGCCAAGACGGGCAGGGTGGCGACGAGCAGTACTTC.

This clone was observed a single time. This rearrangement joins TRBV10-3 to TRBJ2-5, with a weak D call TRBD1 (6 bases). The V gene's germline CDR1 is ENHRY and CDR2 SYGVKD. The CDR3 consists of 14 residues. The V end lost 3 bases, the J end lost 2 bases, and 10 bases lay between the germline ends. The CDR3, as DNA: TGTGCCATCAGTGACAGGGGCGGACAAGAGACCCAGTACTTC. It translates to CAISDRGGQETQYF.

The V and J genes are TRBV9 and TRBJ2-7; maybe TRBD2 (6 bases). Per the germline V gene, CDR1 is SGDLS and CDR2 is YYNGEE. The length of the CDR3 is 15 residues. V was pared by 0 bases and J by 4 bases, with 14 bases between. In nucleotides, the CDR3 is TGTGCCAGCAGCGTAGAGAAAGCGGGCGGGTACGAGCAGTACTTC. This codes for CASSVEKAGGYEQYF.